This TCR beta chain is from a study of immune cell composition in non-small cell lung cancer. The assay was immunoSEQ multiplex PCR, and TCRdb's table has in-frame clones only and misses some. The data hold a few thousand clones, with over 65% observed a single time. Normal lung sampling was at least 3 cm from the tumour, as distant as possible. This CDR3 is 20 amino acids long. Germline CDR1 and CDR2: SGHKS and YYEKEE (reference sequence). Germline trimming cut 0 bases from V and 0 bases from J; bases unmatched to any gene: 15. This clone has just one count. Its antigen is undetermined. Study findings and constraints: Tumour-associated clones >0.5% occurred in approximately 34% of adenocarcinomas, over 60% of squamous. Overall clonality, unlike maximal tumour-associated clone frequency, did not predict TIL reactivity.

The J gene is TRBJ1-5, the V gene TRBV5-5; 7 bases align to TRBD1. Specimen: non-adjacent lung tissue. The clonotype was recovered from a human donor with non-small cell lung cancer. The CDR3 spells CASSLDRGLPGRYSNQPQHF. The CDR3 DNA reads as TGTGCCAGCAGCTTGGACAGGGGCCTACCCGGGAGATATAGCAATCAGCCCCAGCATTTT.